These 17 T cell receptor beta chains were sequenced from one sample in a study of beta chain features in type 1 diabetes. The authors reverse transcribed all of the isolated RNA, so sequencing captured expressed TCRB transcripts. TCRdb's table, derived via immunoSEQ multiplex PCR, lists solely in-frame clones and lacks some. The table shows 140,000 to 150,000 clones, with under 60% occurring only once. Sequenced: Tregs from blood. These receptors all come from a young man in good health.

This chain joins TRBV2 and TRBJ2-6; a weak D match, TRBD1 (5 bases). The CDR3 covers 17 residues. CDR1 SNHLY and CDR2 FYNNEI come from the germline V gene. V was trimmed by 7 bases and J by 2 bases, leaving 18 bases between them. This chain's CDR3 is CASNAQGSPAGANVLTF. CDR3 bases: TGTGCCAGCAACGCCCAGGGTTCGCCGGCTGGGGCCAACGTCCTGACTTTC.

The chain has TRBV6-1 and TRBJ2-6; weak D call: TRBD2 (5 bases). CDR1 is MNHNS and CDR2 is SASEGT in the germline V gene. V was clipped by 4 bases and J by 2 bases, with 12 bases between them. This CDR3 is built from 16 residues. CDR3 sequence (DNA): TGTGCCAGCAGTGCTCCGGGGTTGGCTGGGGCCAACGTCCTGACTTTC. Amino acids: CASSAPGLAGANVLTF.

The chain has TRBV4-3 and TRBJ1-4, with 9 nucleotides matching TRBD1. Germline assignment: CDR1 LGHNA and CDR2 YSLEER. V shed 1 base and J 7 bases; nucleotides not matched to a gene: 10. This CDR3 is 17 amino acids long. CDR3: CASSQALPGQGSEKLFF. The CDR3 DNA reads TGCGCCAGCAGCCAAGCTCTACCGGGACAGGGAAGTGAAAAACTGTTTTTT.

As DNA, the CDR3 is TGTGCCAGTAGTTCCCTGCAAGCGGGATTCGCAGATACGCAGTATTTT. The encoded protein is CASSSLQAGFADTQYF. This rearrangement joins TRBV19 to TRBJ2-3; 7 bases are shared with TRBD2. V shed 5 bases and J 4 bases; nucleotides not matched to a gene: 12. Germline V gene sequence: CDR1 LNHDA, CDR2 SQIVND (reference sequence). The CDR3 contains 16 residues.

Only a few counts were recorded for this clone. The CDR3 region has the DNA TGCGCCAGCAGCTTGAACTCCTCGCCGGAGACCCAGTACTTC. The encoded protein is CASSLNSSPETQYF. The chain joins TRBV5-1 to TRBJ2-5, with no clear D. The CDR3 extends over 14 amino acids. The germline V gene encodes CDR1 SGHRS and CDR2 YFSETQ. Between the trimmed V and J ends, which lost 1 base and 5 bases, there was a span of 12 bases. The full variable domain, in which reference TRBV5-1 and TRBJ2-5 provide the parts outside the CDR3, is KAGVTQTPRYLIKTRGQQVTLSCSPISGHRSVSWYQQTPGQGLQFLFEYFSETQRNKGNFPGRFSGRQFSNSRSEMNVSTLELGDSALYLCASSLNSSPETQYFGPGTRLLVL.

This chain joins TRBV4-2 and TRBJ1-2, with D perhaps matching TRBD1 (6 bases). Trimming stripped 1 base from V and 8 bases from J, with 14 bases between. CDR1 is LGHNA and CDR2 is YNFKEQ in the germline V gene. CDR3 length: 14 residues. The CDR3 DNA follows: TGTGCCAGCAGCCAAGTTCGGGGGGCGGAGGGCTACACCTTC. Protein sequence: CASSQVRGAEGYTF.

V and J are TRBV7-2 and TRBJ1-2; TRBD1 is a possible D gene (5 bases). The CDR3 runs to 13 residues. Trimming stripped 5 bases from V and 8 bases from J, with 15 bases between. Germline V CDR1 and CDR2: SGHTA, FQGNSA. The CDR3 spells CASSRAAGTGYTF. CDR3 sequence (DNA): TGTGCCAGCAGCCGGGCGGCGGGGACCGGCTACACCTTC.

The CDR3 DNA follows: TGTGCCAGCTCAAGACAGGGGGCGCCTGGAAACACCATATATTTT. This encodes CASSRQGAPGNTIYF. The rearrangement uses TRBV18 and TRBJ1-3; TRBD1 agrees at 10 bases. The CDR3 loop spans 15 amino acids. Trimming removed 5 bases from V and 2 bases from J; junction bases left unmatched: 3. Germline CDR1 reads KGHSH; CDR2 reads LQKENI. Filled out from reference TRBV18 and TRBJ1-3, the complete variable domain reads NAGVMQNPRHLVRRRGQEARLRCSPMKGHSHVYWYRQLPEEGLKFMVYLQKENIIDESGMPKERFSAEFPKEGPSILRIQQVVRGDSAAYFCASSRQGAPGNTIYFGEGSWLTVV.

This clone has only a few counts. The CDR3 here is CASRGTSINYGYTF. The CDR3 DNA sequence: TGTGCCAGCAGGGGCACCTCTATTAACTATGGCTACACCTTC. The chain links TRBV6-5 to TRBJ1-2; no firm D call. The CDR3 sequence is 14 residues long. From germline, CDR1 is MNHEY and CDR2 SVGAGI. The V and J ends lost 6 bases and 1 base respectively, with 12 bases between them.

V gene TRBV11-3 combines with J gene TRBJ2-1; 7 bases agree with TRBD2. The CDR3 totals 13 residues. Trimming removed 3 bases from V and 6 bases from J; junction bases left unmatched: 2. Germline-derived CDR1 and CDR2 are SGHNT and YENEEA. CDR3 nucleotides: TGTGCCAGCAGCTTGATAGCGGGCAATGAGCAGTTCTTC. Translating gives CASSLIAGNEQFF.

The chain has TRBV6-5 and TRBJ2-7; possibly TRBD1 for D (5 bases). Trimming pared 6 bases from V and 6 bases from J, leaving 12 bases between. This CDR3 has 12 residues. Germline loops: CDR1 MNHEY, CDR2 SVGAGI. The CDR3 nucleotides read TGTGCCAGCAGCCAAGGAAGGGGCGAGCAGTACTTC. Protein product: CASSQGRGEQYF.

This clone was counted once. The chain has TRBV2 and TRBJ1-2, with 8 nucleotides matching TRBD1. After removal of 1 base from V and 2 bases from J, the junction contained 3 bases not matched to a gene. CDR3 size: 15 residues. Germline CDR1 reads SNHLY; CDR2 reads FYNNEI. The CDR3, as DNA: TGTGCCAGCAGTGAAGTGGGACAGGTCAACTATGGCTACACCTTC. Protein: CASSEVGQVNYGYTF.

V is TRBV5-1 and J is TRBJ2-7, with 9 bases aligning to TRBD2. The length of the CDR3 is 14 residues. V shed 1 base and J 4 bases; nucleotides not matched to a gene: 3. Germline V lookup: CDR1 SGHRS, CDR2 YFSETQ. The CDR3 DNA reads TGCGCCAGCAGCTTGTTGACTAGCGGTTACGAGCAGTACTTC. Encoded protein: CASSLLTSGYEQYF.

This clone has only one observation. The DNA of the CDR3 is TGTGCCAGCTCACCCGTCCCTGTGTCTGAAGCTTTCTTT. Amino acid sequence: CASSPVPVSEAFF. The chain joins TRBV18 to TRBJ1-1; D gene uncertain. Germline V gene sequence: CDR1 KGHSH, CDR2 LQKENI. This CDR3 comprises 13 residues. Trimming pared 3 bases from V and 6 bases from J, leaving 11 bases between.

This chain joins TRBV5-1 and TRBJ1-1; the match to TRBD1 covers 11 bases. The junction had 5 bases not matched to a gene; V was cut back by 2 bases and J by 8 bases. CDR1 is SGHRS and CDR2 is YFSETQ in the germline V gene. CDR3 length equals 14 residues. The DNA of the CDR3 is TGCGCCAGCAGCTTAGGGACAGGGGGTAGGGAAGCTTTCTTT. Amino acid sequence: CASSLGTGGREAFF.

The J gene is TRBJ1-5, the V gene TRBV9; 10 bases are shared with TRBD1. Losses at the gene ends were 3 bases for V and 6 bases for J; bases not matched to a gene: 3. The V gene's germline CDR1 is SGDLS and CDR2 YYNGEE. CDR3 length equals 14 residues. The CDR3 DNA reads TGTGCCAGCAGCGCGACAGGGGGCATTCAGCCCCAGCATTTT. Protein product: CASSATGGIQPQHF.

The chain recombines TRBV5-1 with TRBJ2-3; 7 positions agree with TRBD2. In germline, CDR1 is SGHRS, CDR2 YFSETQ. This CDR3 region has 16 residues. J gave up 2 bases and V 1 base, and 7 bases lay outside the gene matches. The CDR3 reads CASSLRLAAHTDTQYF. CDR3 sequence (DNA): TGCGCCAGCAGCTTGAGGCTAGCGGCTCACACAGATACGCAGTATTTT.